This T cell receptor (beta chain) is from a study of shared clonotypes between healthy human individuals. Study summary: The donor group consisted of a couple of women and a few men, aged 18 to 49. Study observations and caveats: Sharing across several donors was seen in 4% to 5.5% of naive CD4 clonotypes.

The protocol was immunoSEQ multiplex PCR, while the TCRdb copy is restricted to in-frame clones and leaves out a portion. The table lists some 2.3 million clones, 85% to 95% of them singletons, with 0.3% to 0.4% in the top ten. This clone was picked up one time. No antigen is known for it. Germline V CDR1 and CDR2: SGHTA, FQGNSA. This CDR3 has 16 residues. Losses at the gene ends were 2 bases for V and 6 bases for J; bases not matched to a gene: 9. Sequencing was performed on naive CD4+ T cells from PBMCs. Indicated subset: CD45RA+ positively selected. The clonotype comes from a man between 18 and 35 years old in good health. Some clones in this sample may be carry-over from other donors' samples. V and J are TRBV7-2 and TRBJ2-1, with TRBD2 matching over 8 bases. CDR3 amino acids: CASSLLGGRLGNEQFF. As DNA, the CDR3 is TGTGCCAGCAGCTTACTGGGCGGGAGGTTGGGCAATGAGCAGTTCTTC.